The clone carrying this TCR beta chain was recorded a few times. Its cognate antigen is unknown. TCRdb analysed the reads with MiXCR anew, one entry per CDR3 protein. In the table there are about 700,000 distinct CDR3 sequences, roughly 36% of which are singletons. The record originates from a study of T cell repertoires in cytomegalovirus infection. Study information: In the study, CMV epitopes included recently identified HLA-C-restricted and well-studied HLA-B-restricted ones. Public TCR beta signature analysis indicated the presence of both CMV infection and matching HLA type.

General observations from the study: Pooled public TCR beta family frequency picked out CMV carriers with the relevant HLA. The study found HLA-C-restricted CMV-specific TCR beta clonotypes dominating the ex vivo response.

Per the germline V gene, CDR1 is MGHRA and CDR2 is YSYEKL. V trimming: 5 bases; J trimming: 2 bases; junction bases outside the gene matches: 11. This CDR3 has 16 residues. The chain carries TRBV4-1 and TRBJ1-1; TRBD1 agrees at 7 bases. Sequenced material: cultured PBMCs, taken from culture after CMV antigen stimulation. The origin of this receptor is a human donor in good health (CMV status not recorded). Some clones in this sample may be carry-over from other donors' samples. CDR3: CASSISGTALNTEAFF. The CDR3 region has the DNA TGCGCCAGCAGCATCTCCGGGACAGCCCTAAACACTGAAGCTTTCTTT.